Listed here are 27 T cell receptor beta chains from one sample, sequenced in a study of T cells in Graves' hyperthyroidism and ophthalmopathy. Amplification yielded TCR beta CDR3 regions, with RNA transcripts as the source. The HTBI primer set was used in a first-round RT-PCR of the TCR CDR3. TCRdb fed the multiplex PCR reads into MiXCR, producing one record per CDR3 protein. The table has about 250,000 distinct CDR3 sequences, around 20% seen once. Sequencing input: blood. Every receptor here comes from a man aged 30 to 39 with Graves' ophthalmopathy.

V and J are TRBV5-1 and TRBJ2-1, with D possibly being TRBD1 (5 bases). This CDR3 is 12 amino acids long. Germline CDR1 and CDR2: SGHRS and YFSETQ. The V end lost 5 bases, the J end lost 6 bases, and 9 bases lay between the germline ends. The DNA for the CDR3 is TGCGCCAGCAGGAACAGGAGCAATGAGCAGTTCTTC. Protein sequence: CASRNRSNEQFF.

The table lists this clonotype with a few counts. The rearrangement uses TRBV28 and TRBJ2-2; 9 nucleotides align to TRBD2. CDR1 is MDHEN and CDR2 is SYDVKM in the germline V gene. The CDR3 has 15 amino acids. V dropped 6 bases and J dropped 3; count of bases not matched to a gene: 5. This CDR3 reads CASSQASGDTGELFF. The DNA for the CDR3 is TGTGCCAGCAGCCAAGCTAGCGGGGACACCGGGGAGCTGTTTTTT. Full variable domain (remainder filled in from reference TRBV28 and TRBJ2-2): DVKVTQSSRYLVKRTGEKVFLECVQDMDHENMFWYRQDPGLGLRLIYFSYDVKMKEKGDIPEGYSVSREKKERFSLILESASTNQTSMYLCASSQASGDTGELFFGEGSRLTVL.

The V gene is TRBV11-2, the J gene TRBJ1-1, with 7 bases aligning to TRBD1. J was trimmed by 0 bases and V by 3 bases; bases with no gene match: 10. The CDR3 length is 17 residues. The germline V gene has CDR1 SGHAT and CDR2 FQNNGV. The CDR3 nucleotides are TGTGCCAGCAGCTTGAGGGGTGGGGACAGCTTGAACACTGAAGCTTTCTTT. Residues: CASSLRGGDSLNTEAFF. Based on the CDR3 plus reference TRBV11-2 and TRBJ1-1, the full variable domain is EAGVAQSPRYKIIEKRQSVAFWCNPISGHATLYWYQQILGQGPKLLIQFQNNGVVDDSQLPKDRFSAERLKGVDSTLKIQPAKLEDSAVYLCASSLRGGDSLNTEAFFGQGTRLTVV.

This chain connects TRBV6-1 to TRBJ1-5; D not resolved. Germline CDR1 is MNHNS and CDR2 is SASEGT. V was trimmed by 6 bases and J by 7 bases, leaving 13 bases between them. The CDR3 has 13 residues. CDR3 sequence: CASSSTLDQPQHF. CDR3 nucleotide sequence: TGTGCCAGCAGCTCGACCCTAGACCAGCCCCAGCATTTT.

This clonotype occurred a few times. Sequence at one end of the junction differs from germline and may be a read error. The genes are TRBV25-1 and TRBJ2-7, with 7 positions matching TRBD1. Germline values: CDR1 MGHDK, CDR2 SYGVNS. This CDR3 is built from 15 residues. The CDR3 sequence: CASSPVHDRVHEQYF. CDR3 DNA sequence: TGTGCTAGCAGTCCCGTTCATGACAGGGTACACGAGCAGTACTTC.

This clonotype appeared a few times. A clone one base away is much larger, so this may be a read error. The chain links TRBV11-3 to TRBJ2-7, with 8 nucleotides matching TRBD2. This CDR3 contains 15 residues. The germline V gene has CDR1 SGHNT and CDR2 YENEEA. Trimming at V came to 4 bases and at J to 7 bases, leaving 12 bases not matched to a gene. The DNA of the CDR3 is TGTGCCAGCAGCTCCGGACTAGCCCGAAGCAATGAGCAGTACTTC. The encoded protein is CASSSGLARSNEQYF.

This clonotype has just a few counts. The chain carries TRBV12-3 or TRBV12-4 and TRBJ2-3; TRBD1 agrees at 8 bases. CDR3 length: 15 residues. V was clipped by 3 bases and J by 1 base; unmatched bases: 3. The CDR3 loop is CASSLVRGRTDTQYF. CDR3 sequence (DNA): TGTGCCAGCAGTTTGGTCAGGGGGCGCACAGATACGCAGTATTTT.

This clonotype has a handful of counts. This chain links TRBV28 with TRBJ2-2, with D tentatively TRBD1 (6 bases). Per germline, CDR1 MDHEN and CDR2 SYDVKM. The CDR3 covers 15 residues. V lost 3 bases, J lost 4 bases, and 12 bases lay in between. The CDR3, as DNA: TGTGCCAGCAGTTTTTTGGGGGCGGGCACCGGGGAGCTGTTTTTT. As protein: CASSFLGAGTGELFF.

In this sample, this clonotype turned up a few times. The J gene is TRBJ1-5, the V gene TRBV6-5; unclear D gene. The ends were cut back, 5 bases at V and 6 bases at J, with 11 bases in the middle. Germline lookup yields CDR1 MNHEY and CDR2 SVGAGI. This CDR3 is 13 amino acids long. This CDR3 reads CASSVETSQPQHF. For the CDR3, the DNA is TGTGCCAGCAGTGTCGAGACAAGTCAGCCCCAGCATTTT.

This clonotype was seen many times. The chain recombines TRBV2 with TRBJ2-7; 9 bases map to TRBD2. CDR1 SNHLY and CDR2 FYNNEI come from the germline V gene. This CDR3 spans 14 amino acids. V was pared by 6 bases and J by 2 bases, with 5 bases of the junction left unmatched. The CDR3 nucleotides are TGTGCCAGCAGCCCGACTAGCGGACCCTACGAGCAGTACTTC. Translated, it gives CASSPTSGPYEQYF.

This clonotype showed up just a few times. The gene calls are TRBV18 and TRBJ1-2; 8 bases line up with TRBD1. J gave up 6 bases and V 3 bases, and 6 bases lay outside the gene matches. The CDR3 length is 14 residues. CDR1 and CDR2 from the germline V gene are KGHSH and LQKENI. CDR3 sequence reads: CASSPVDRGNGYTF. The CDR3 region has the DNA TGTGCCAGCTCACCCGTCGACAGGGGAAATGGCTACACCTTC.

This chain uses TRBV10-2 with TRBJ1-6, with 7 bases matching TRBD1. After removal of 2 bases from V and 9 bases from J, the junction contained 7 bases not matched to a gene. The CDR3 extends over 15 amino acids. CDR1 and CDR2 (germline): WSHSY, SAAADI. CDR3 residues: CASSEGDRVFSPLHF. The CDR3 coding sequence is TGCGCCAGCAGTGAGGGTGACAGGGTATTTTCACCCCTCCACTTT.

CDR3 in amino acids: CASSKARGGETQYF. The CDR3 DNA reads as TGCGCCAGCAGCAAAGCAAGGGGCGGTGAGACCCAGTACTTC. V and J are TRBV5-1 and TRBJ2-5, with a tentative D call TRBD1 (5 bases). V was clipped by 4 bases and J by 5 bases, with 15 bases between them. The germline CDR1 and CDR2 sequences are SGHRS and YFSETQ. CDR3 length: 14 amino acids.

The rearrangement uses TRBV2 and TRBJ1-5; 7 nucleotides match TRBD1. The CDR3 totals 16 residues. The junction had 10 bases not matched to a gene; V was cut back by 8 bases and J by 0 bases. The V gene's germline CDR1 is SNHLY and CDR2 FYNNEI. The CDR3 is CASSDRELYSNQPQHF. DNA of the CDR3: TGTGCCAGCTCCGACAGGGAGCTTTATAGCAATCAGCCCCAGCATTTT.

This clonotype has ten or more counts. The V call is TRBV20-1, the J call TRBJ2-3; 10 bases align to TRBD1. Trimming removed 3 bases from V and 5 bases from J; junction bases left unmatched: 8. The CDR3 runs 15 residues. In germline, CDR1 is DFQATT, CDR2 SNEGSKA (reference sequence). The CDR3 DNA reads TGCAGTGCTAGGGGGTGGGGACAGGGGAAAGATACGCAGTATTTT. Translation gives CSARGWGQGKDTQYF.

Many counts were recorded for this clonotype. The chain carries TRBV30 and TRBJ1-1; D is possibly TRBD1 (5 bases). Trimming left V 3 bases short and J 5 bases short, with 16 bases between. Germline values: CDR1 GTSNPN, CDR2 SVGIG (reference sequence). The CDR3 sequence is 14 residues long. CDR3 residues: CAWRRDSPRTEAFF. CDR3 nucleotides: TGTGCCTGGAGGCGTGACAGCCCGAGAACTGAAGCTTTCTTT.

The chain joins TRBV24-1 to TRBJ2-7; D is uncertain. Germline CDR1 is KGHDR and CDR2 is SFDVKD. Trimming shortened V by 3 bases and J by 7 bases, and 6 bases separated the two germline ends. The CDR3 has 11 residues. CDR3 loop: CATSDLEEQYF. The CDR3 DNA is TGTGCCACCAGTGATCTCGAGGAGCAGTACTTC.

The chain joins TRBV7-2 to TRBJ2-1; no reliable D call. This CDR3 comprises 13 residues. The germline CDR1 and CDR2 sequences are SGHTA and FQGNSA. Trimming removed 2 bases at V and 9 bases at J, with 11 bases between. The CDR3 nucleotides are TGTGCCAGCAGCTTACGGTACGGCACTGAGCAGTTCTTC. This codes for CASSLRYGTEQFF.

The chain has TRBV6-1 and TRBJ2-7; TRBD2 is a possible D gene (6 bases). This CDR3 is 13 amino acids long. With 6 bases removed from V and 3 bases from J, the gap between germline ends came to 12 bases. Germline V gene sequence: CDR1 MNHNS, CDR2 SASEGT. The CDR3 protein is CASSLLGGYEQYF. Written as DNA, the CDR3 is TGTGCCAGCAGCCTTCTGGGGGGCTACGAGCAGTACTTC.

The genes are TRBV18 and TRBJ2-7; 10 nucleotides line up with TRBD2. This CDR3 comprises 15 residues. Germline trimming cut 6 bases from V and 1 base from J; bases unmatched to any gene: 6. Germline V gives CDR1 KGHSH, CDR2 LQKENI. CDR3 residues: CASSLGTSVSYEQYF. In nucleotides, the CDR3 is TGTGCCAGCTCGCTCGGGACTAGCGTATCCTACGAGCAGTACTTC.

This clonotype was detected a few times. The chain has TRBV20-1 and TRBJ1-6; TRBD1 matches at 9 bases. V trimming: 5 bases; J trimming: 9 bases; junction bases outside the gene matches: 11. Germline values: CDR1 DFQATT, CDR2 SNEGSKA (reference sequence). The CDR3 is 15 residues long. The CDR3 spells CSASETGTGISPLHF. The CDR3, as DNA: TGCAGTGCTTCCGAGACCGGGACAGGGATTTCACCCCTCCACTTT.

The rearrangement uses TRBV18 and TRBJ2-7, with D perhaps matching TRBD1 (6 bases). Trimming stripped 3 bases from V and 2 bases from J, with 14 bases between. Germline V gives CDR1 KGHSH, CDR2 LQKENI. CDR3 length: 15 amino acids. CDR3 region: CASSPGAGPPYEQYF. CDR3 nucleotides: TGTGCCAGCTCACCGGGGGCGGGTCCCCCCTACGAGCAGTACTTC.

This clonotype was detected only a few times. The chain has TRBV7-8 and TRBJ2-1; 8 bases are shared with TRBD2. Germline assignment: CDR1 SGHVS and CDR2 FQNEAQ. The CDR3 consists of 13 residues. J gave up 8 bases and V 5 bases, and 5 bases lay outside the gene matches. CDR3 region: CASSHLRGDEQFF. The CDR3 DNA follows: TGTGCCAGCAGCCATTTGCGGGGGGATGAGCAGTTCTTC. Together with reference TRBV7-8 and TRBJ2-1, the CDR3 gives the full variable domain: GAGVSQSPRYKVAKRGQDVALRCDPISGHVSLFWYQQALGQGPEFLTYFQNEAQLDKSGLPSDRFFAERPEGSVSTLKIQRTQQEDSAVYLCASSHLRGDEQFFGPGTRLTVL.

In this sample, this clonotype turned up many times. The gene calls are TRBV28 and TRBJ2-1; TRBD2 matches at 11 bases. CDR1 MDHEN and CDR2 SYDVKM come from the germline V gene. The CDR3 is 19 residues long. Trimming at V came to 1 base and at J to 0 bases, leaving 8 bases not matched to a gene. The CDR3 sequence is CASSLSPSGRTFSYNEQFF. The CDR3 coding sequence is TGTGCCAGCAGTTTATCGCCTAGCGGGAGGACCTTCTCCTACAATGAGCAGTTCTTC.

This clonotype was observed a few times. This chain uses TRBV20-1 with TRBJ1-1; D ambiguous. Germline CDR1 reads DFQATT; CDR2 reads SNEGSKA (reference sequence). V was shortened by 5 bases and J by 6 bases, with 10 bases between the two germline ends. The CDR3 has 11 residues. CDR3 protein: CSALRMSEAFF. CDR3 DNA sequence: TGCAGTGCTTTACGGATGTCTGAAGCTTTCTTT.

The CDR3 region has the DNA TGTGCCACCAGTTCCCTGAGCGGGTGGAACACCGGGGAGCTGTTTTTT. Translated: CATSSLSGWNTGELFF. This chain connects TRBV24-1 to TRBJ2-2; possible D gene TRBD2, 6 bases. The CDR3 contains 16 residues. Trimming pared 6 bases from V and 1 base from J, leaving 14 bases between. Looked up from germline, CDR1 is KGHDR and CDR2 is SFDVKD.

The chain carries TRBV6-2 or TRBV6-3 and TRBJ2-5; D may be TRBD1 (6 bases). There are 15 residues in the CDR3. Germline values: CDR1 MNHEY, CDR2 SVGEGT. Trimming cost V 8 bases and J 2 bases, with 18 bases left between them. CDR3 loop: CASGGPPQGQETQYF. The CDR3 DNA follows: TGTGCCAGCGGGGGCCCACCACAGGGTCAAGAGACCCAGTACTTC.